This T cell receptor (beta chain) comes out of a study of cytomegalovirus exposure and HLA in healthy donors. The PCR employed 60 Vbeta primers together with 13 Jbeta primers. The data were produced by immunoSEQ multiplex PCR, yet TCRdb's version contains in-frame clones alone and is incomplete. The sample holds fewer than 120,000 clones; roughly 86% are singletons and the top ten take 1.5% to 2%. With respect to this clone: Its target is not known.

Whole-study findings and limits: Later analysis identified about 18,000 TCR beta sequences associated with HLA alleles, using a false discovery rate threshold of 0.05. Previous analysis showed most TCR beta V segments were productive about 87% or about 30% of the time.

J lost 6 bases, V lost 5 bases, and 6 bases had no gene match. There are 14 residues in the CDR3. In germline, CDR1 is SGHTA, CDR2 FQGNSA. The source is a man aged 40-55 years in good health and CMV-seronegative. The chain employs TRBV7-2 and TRBJ1-2, with TRBD1 identical over 10 bases. Specimen: PBMCs. The CDR3 protein is CASSAGQGFDGYTF. The CDR3 DNA is TGTGCCAGCAGCGCGGGACAGGGGTTCGATGGCTACACCTTC.